The 28 T cell receptor beta chains presented below share a single source sample, sequenced in a study of T-cell memory formation after mild COVID-19. TCRdb redid the calling of the 5' RACE reads with MiXCR, one entry per CDR3 protein. In the table there are roughly 600,000 distinct CDR3 sequences, approximately 18% of which are singletons. The sequencing sample was made of PBMCs or a T cell subset sorted from them (not recorded which). Every receptor here comes from an adult woman who had mild COVID-19 (a few samples of this study predate the infection). Cell type and time point are not known.

This clonotype was seen at least ten times. This chain connects TRBV5-1 to TRBJ2-2; D assignment may be TRBD1 or TRBD2 (5 bases each). This CDR3 region has 15 residues. Germline V CDR1 and CDR2: SGHRS, YFSETQ. V dropped 5 bases and J dropped 1 base, with 12 bases sitting between them. CDR3 sequence (DNA): TGCGCCAGCAGTCTTGGGACGGAGAACACCGGGGAGCTGTTTTTT. Residues: CASSLGTENTGELFF.

CDR3 DNA: TGTGCCAGCAGAGACCACTCTGGAAACACCATATATTTT. Its translation: CASRDHSGNTIYF. The chain links TRBV6-1 to TRBJ1-3, with unresolved D. CDR1 is MNHNS and CDR2 is SASEGT in the germline V gene. V lost 6 bases, J lost 0 bases, and 6 bases lay in between. This CDR3 is built from 13 residues.

The sample holds one count of this clonotype. This chain links TRBV12-3 or TRBV12-4 with TRBJ2-1; TRBD1 aligns across 11 bases. This CDR3 region has 16 residues. With 3 bases clipped from V and 4 bases from J, the junction kept 5 bases outside the gene matches. CDR3 nucleotide sequence: TGTGCCAGCAGTTTCCGCCGGGACAGGGGGTACAATGAGCAGTTCTTC. Protein product: CASSFRRDRGYNEQFF.

V is TRBV9 and J is TRBJ1-1, with D maybe TRBD1 (5 bases). The germline gives CDR1 SGDLS, CDR2 YYNGEE. The V gene lost 4 bases and the J gene lost 5 bases, with 18 bases spanning the gap. The CDR3 is made up of 15 amino acids. As DNA, the CDR3 is TGTGCCAGCAGCACAATCGGCCCCGGGGGGACTGAAGCTTTCTTT. Protein product: CASSTIGPGGTEAFF. The full variable domain, its missing parts supplied by reference TRBV9 and TRBJ1-1, is DSGVTQTPKHLITATGQRVTLRCSPRSGDLSVYWYQQSLDQGLQFLIQYYNGEERAKGNILERFSAQQFPDLHSELNLSSLELGDSALYFCASSTIGPGGTEAFFGQGTRLTVV.

The chain couples TRBV3-1 to TRBJ2-7, with 10 bases matching TRBD1. Germline-derived CDR1 and CDR2 are LGHDT and YNNKEL (reference sequence). The CDR3 contains 14 residues. V was clipped by 4 bases and J by 5 bases; unmatched bases: 5. For the CDR3, the DNA is TGTGCCAGCAGCCCCTGGGGACAGGGGAACGAGCAGTACTTC. It specifies CASSPWGQGNEQYF.

This clonotype was picked up a small number of times. The chain carries TRBV3-1 and TRBJ2-1; 7 positions match TRBD2. Germline values: CDR1 LGHDT, CDR2 YNNKEL (reference sequence). This CDR3 spans 17 amino acids. The trim removed 0 bases at V and 4 bases at J, leaving 9 bases unmatched. Written as DNA, the CDR3 is TGTGCCAGCAGCCAAGAACGGACCCGGCGGGGGTACAATGAGCAGTTCTTC. It encodes CASSQERTRRGYNEQFF.

The V call is TRBV10-3, the J call TRBJ2-5, with D perhaps matching TRBD2 (6 bases). Germline V lookup: CDR1 ENHRY, CDR2 SYGVKD. This CDR3 region has 14 residues. V was clipped by 6 bases and J by 5 bases, with 16 bases between them. DNA for the CDR3: TGTGCCATCAGGGAGGGCGTTGGGTCTGAGACCCAGTACTTC. It yields the protein CAIREGVGSETQYF.

V is TRBV6-6 and J is TRBJ2-3; possible D gene TRBD2, 5 bases. This CDR3 has 14 amino acids. Trimming removed 6 bases from V and 4 bases from J, with 14 bases in between. Germline CDR1 reads MNHNY; CDR2 reads SVGAGI (reference sequence). For the CDR3, the DNA is TGTGCCAGCAGCTCCTACCCGCGGGCAGATACGCAGTATTTT. Protein product: CASSSYPRADTQYF.

The CDR3: CASGTGDQETQYF. Here the CDR3 DNA reads TGTGCCAGCGGAACTGGTGACCAAGAGACCCAGTACTTC. This sequence joins TRBV11-3 and TRBJ2-5, with D hard to call. Germline CDR1 and CDR2: SGHNT and YENEEA. V was trimmed by 8 bases and J by 0 bases, leaving 10 bases between them. This CDR3 spans 13 amino acids.

This clonotype was detected a few times. The chain carries TRBV9 and TRBJ2-1; unclear D gene. There are 12 residues in the CDR3. CDR1 is SGDLS, CDR2 YYNGEE, per germline. Trimming left V 4 bases short and J 7 bases short, with 9 bases between. The CDR3 coding sequence is TGTGCCAGCAGCTCTACAAATAATGAGCAGTTCTTC. This translates into CASSSTNNEQFF.

A few counts support this clonotype. This chain joins TRBV5-1 and TRBJ2-7; 7 nucleotides agree with TRBD2. Germline CDR1 SGHRS, CDR2 YFSETQ. The CDR3 is made up of 14 amino acids. The trim removed 3 bases at V and 4 bases at J, leaving 7 bases unmatched. CDR3 coding DNA: TGCGCCAGCAGCTACGTCCCAGCGGGGTACGAGCAGTACTTC. Its translation is CASSYVPAGYEQYF.

The V and J genes are TRBV5-1 and TRBJ1-4; TRBD1 might be the D (5 bases). V was cut by 6 bases and J by 6 bases, with 15 bases left in between. The CDR3 consists of 14 residues. The V gene's germline CDR1 is SGHRS and CDR2 YFSETQ. The CDR3 DNA reads TGCGCCAGCACTGATACAGGAGGGGATGAAAAACTGTTTTTT. This codes for CASTDTGGDEKLFF.

This clonotype has just a few counts. V is TRBV12-3 or TRBV12-4 and J is TRBJ2-2, with 12 positions matching TRBD2. Trimming cost V 4 bases and J 7 bases; bases outside gene matches: 13. This CDR3 is 18 amino acids long. DNA for the CDR3: TGTGCCAGCAGTTCTATCCGACTAGCGGGAGATAGGGACGGGGAGCTGTTTTTT. Its translation: CASSSIRLAGDRDGELFF.

The gene calls are TRBV6-5 and TRBJ2-7, with TRBD1 matching 8 bases. V shed 5 bases and J 6 bases; nucleotides not matched to a gene: 15. CDR3 size: 16 residues. In germline, CDR1 is MNHEY, CDR2 SVGAGI. The CDR3 DNA follows: TGTGCCAGCAGTCTCCACACCGGGACAGGTGGCGGCGAGCAGTACTTC. Translated: CASSLHTGTGGGEQYF.

This clonotype was found once. This chain connects TRBV6-5 to TRBJ1-1; D remains unclear. Germline CDR1 reads MNHEY; CDR2 reads SVGAGI. Trimming took off 3 bases at V and 4 bases at J, with 9 bases between the two ends. The CDR3 sequence is 13 residues long. The CDR3 DNA reads as TGTGCCAGCAGTTATACTCCCCCCACTGAAGCTTTCTTT. Protein: CASSYTPPTEAFF.

The J gene is TRBJ1-1, the V gene TRBV30, with D hard to call. The CDR3 has 13 residues. The ends were cut back, 1 base at V and 4 bases at J, with 10 bases in the middle. Germline CDR1 is GTSNPN and CDR2 is SVGIG (reference sequence). For the CDR3, the DNA is TGTGCCTGGAGTGCTTATTGGAGCACTGAAGCTTTCTTT. Amino acid sequence: CAWSAYWSTEAFF. Full variable domain (outside the CDR3, taken from reference TRBV30 and TRBJ1-1): SQTIHQWPATLVQPVGSPLSLECTVEGTSNPNLYWYRQAAGRGLQLLFYSVGIGQISSEVPQNLSASRPQDRQFILSSKKLLLSDSGFYLCAWSAYWSTEAFFGQGTRLTVV.

The chain is built from TRBV7-9 and TRBJ2-4, with 9 positions matching TRBD2. The germline CDR1 and CDR2 sequences are SEHNR and FQNEAQ (reference sequence). Germline trimming cut 5 bases from V and 8 bases from J; bases unmatched to any gene: 1. The CDR3 is 12 amino acids. The CDR3 reads CASSRGGDIQYF. The DNA for the CDR3 is TGTGCCAGCAGCCGCGGGGGGGACATTCAGTACTTC.

This clonotype was found a few times. The V gene is TRBV12-5, the J gene TRBJ1-5; possibly TRBD1 for D (5 bases). The CDR3 covers 14 residues. Germline lookup yields CDR1 LGHNT and CDR2 FRNRAP. V was clipped by 6 bases and J by 6 bases, with 15 bases between them. CDR3 in DNA: TGTGCTAGTGGCCCGGGACGGACCTGTCAGCCCCAGCATTTT. Protein sequence: CASGPGRTCQPQHF.

V gene TRBV19 combines with J gene TRBJ2-7; D not certain. The V gene lost 3 bases and the J gene lost 3 bases, with 9 bases spanning the gap. Germline CDR1 and CDR2: LNHDA and SQIVND (reference sequence). The CDR3 is made up of 13 amino acids. The CDR3 here is CASSMFRSYEQYF. CDR3 bases: TGTGCCAGTAGTATGTTCAGAAGCTACGAGCAGTACTTC.

This clonotype has more than one count but fewer than ten. V and J are TRBV20-1 and TRBJ2-1; D remains ambiguous. From germline, CDR1 is DFQATT and CDR2 SNEGSKA (reference sequence). V was pared by 0 bases and J by 3 bases, with 9 bases between. The CDR3 covers 14 residues. The CDR3 region is CSARDTGLYNEQFF. DNA of the CDR3: TGCAGTGCTAGAGATACTGGCCTCTACAATGAGCAGTTCTTC.

The table lists this clonotype with a few counts. This chain connects TRBV7-9 to TRBJ2-7; 14 nucleotides agree with TRBD2. Germline CDR1 is SEHNR and CDR2 is FQNEAQ (reference sequence). This CDR3 comprises 16 residues. Trimming cost V 5 bases and J 6 bases; bases outside gene matches: 9. CDR3 DNA sequence: TGTGCCAGCAGCCCGGGACTAGCGGGAGTTGGTTTCGAGCAGTACTTC. It yields the protein CASSPGLAGVGFEQYF. The entire variable domain, with the rest obtained from reference TRBV7-9 and TRBJ2-7, is as follows: DTGVSQNPRHKITKRGQNVTFRCDPISEHNRLYWYRQTLGQGPEFLTYFQNEAQLEKSRLLSDRFSAERPKGSFSTLEIQRTEQGDSAMYLCASSPGLAGVGFEQYFGPGTRLTVT.

This clonotype was detected a few times. V gene TRBV7-9 combines with J gene TRBJ2-5; 7 nucleotides match TRBD1. With 3 bases clipped from V and 2 bases from J, the junction kept 3 bases outside the gene matches. The CDR3 loop spans 14 amino acids. Germline V lookup: CDR1 SEHNR, CDR2 FQNEAQ (reference sequence). CDR3 loop: CASSFRDRQETQYF. In DNA, the CDR3 is TGTGCCAGCAGCTTCCGGGACAGACAAGAGACCCAGTACTTC.

The chain couples TRBV9 to TRBJ1-3; 7 positions match TRBD1. CDR1 and CDR2 (germline): SGDLS, YYNGEE. The V and J ends lost 0 bases and 3 bases, in that order; junction bases with no gene match: 3. This CDR3 contains 15 residues. The CDR3 sequence: CASSVAQGYGNTIYF. The CDR3 nucleotides are TGTGCCAGCAGCGTAGCACAGGGGTATGGAAACACCATATATTTT.

This clonotype was observed a handful of times. V and J are TRBV5-1 and TRBJ2-1; either TRBD1 or TRBD2 may supply D (5 bases each). V was clipped by 0 bases and J by 5 bases, with 9 bases between them. Germline loops: CDR1 SGHRS, CDR2 YFSETQ. The CDR3 is 14 amino acids. The CDR3 here is CASSLGWGNNEQFF. CDR3 DNA: TGCGCCAGCAGCTTGGGGTGGGGGAACAATGAGCAGTTCTTC.

The chain combines TRBV3-1 with TRBJ2-1; TRBD2 matches 10 bases. Losses at the gene ends were 0 bases for V and 9 bases for J; bases not matched to a gene: 14. In germline, CDR1 is LGHDT, CDR2 YNNKEL (reference sequence). This CDR3 is built from 18 residues. The CDR3 is CASSQDGTSGVRVREQFF. The DNA of the CDR3 is TGTGCCAGCAGCCAAGATGGTACTAGCGGGGTCCGTGTTCGTGAGCAGTTCTTC.

The chain combines TRBV11-3 with TRBJ2-2, with D possibly being TRBD2 (5 bases). The V end was cut by 2 bases, the J end by 4 bases, with 17 bases between. The CDR3 consists of 17 residues. The V gene's germline CDR1 is SGHNT and CDR2 YENEEA. Here the CDR3 reads CASSLSSRSGGTGELFF. The CDR3 bases are TGTGCCAGCAGCTTATCTTCGCGGAGCGGAGGCACCGGGGAGCTGTTTTTT.

This clonotype was detected only a few times. The V gene is TRBV5-5, the J gene TRBJ1-5; TRBD1 might be the D (5 bases). The CDR3 extends over 17 amino acids. V was shortened by 0 bases and J by 2 bases, with 15 bases between the two germline ends. Germline loops: CDR1 SGHKS, CDR2 YYEKEE (reference sequence). The CDR3 protein is CASSLAWGGSGNQPQHF. The CDR3 coding sequence is TGTGCCAGCAGCTTGGCCTGGGGGGGATCGGGCAATCAGCCCCAGCATTTT.

The chain combines TRBV29-1 with TRBJ2-3, with 9 bases identical to TRBD1. The ends lost 4 bases at V and 7 bases at J; junction bases unmatched: 9. The CDR3 is made up of 14 amino acids. The germline gives CDR1 SQVTM, CDR2 ANQGSEA. CDR3 bases: TGCAGCGTTGGGACAGGGGCGACAACTCATACGCAGTATTTT. Translated: CSVGTGATTHTQYF.